This TCR beta chain was documented in a study of blood T cells in healthy people across ages. This CDR3 is 13 amino acids long. CDR1 and CDR2 (germline): DFQATT, SNEGSKA (reference sequence). Combining a sample-barcoded 5' primer with a J-beta primer mix, a second PCR ran for 7 to 11 cycles. TCRdb used MiXCR to reprocess the 5' RACE reads, holding one entry per CDR3 protein. The sample includes some 1,800,000 distinct CDR3 sequences, roughly two fifths of them seen just once. With respect to this clonotype: Its ends do not fully match the called genes, so a read error is possible.

Isolation of PBMCs gave at least 7 million cells per sample. This clonotype was obtained from a human donor in good health. The sequenced material came from blood. V usage is TRBV20-1 and J usage is TRBJ1-6; D remains ambiguous. The CDR3 nucleotides are TGCAGTGCTCCCCCGGGGTATAATTCACCCCGCCACTTT. Its translation: CSAPPGYNSPRHF.